Each of the 10 T cell receptor beta chains below was sequenced from the same sample in a study of identical twins. TCRdb independently ran MiXCR on the 5' RACE reads; one entry per CDR3 protein. This table has under 350,000 distinct CDR3 sequences, roughly 10% appearing once. These records were also assigned to another study, of yellow fever vaccine responses in identical twins.

Sequenced input: CD8+ T cells sorted from blood. The source of these receptors is a woman between 18 and 29 years old in good health.

The sample holds many counts of this clonotype. The chain combines TRBV29-1 with TRBJ2-1, with no clear D. The CDR3 length is 13 residues. Germline V lookup: CDR1 SQVTM, CDR2 ANQGSEA. V dropped 3 bases and J dropped 3 bases, with 9 bases sitting between them. The CDR3 bases are TGCAGCGTTGACCCGACTGACTACAATGAGCAGTTCTTC. Translated: CSVDPTDYNEQFF.

This rearrangement joins TRBV5-6 to TRBJ2-1; no clear D. V was clipped by 1 base and J by 7 bases, with 9 bases between them. The CDR3 spans 13 residues. The germline V gene encodes CDR1 SGHDT and CDR2 YYEEEE. CDR3 loop: CASSLSVKNEQFF. The CDR3 DNA reads TGTGCCAGCAGCTTGTCCGTTAAGAATGAGCAGTTCTTC.

The rearrangement links TRBV12-3 or TRBV12-4 to TRBJ2-1; 9 nucleotides match TRBD1. Losses at the gene ends were 5 bases for V and 6 bases for J; bases not matched to a gene: 5. The CDR3 is 14 residues long. CDR3 sequence: CASSAGTGPNEQFF. The CDR3, as DNA: TGTGCCAGCAGTGCCGGGACAGGGCCCAATGAGCAGTTCTTC.

This rearrangement joins TRBV5-5 to TRBJ2-7; D uncertain. The CDR3 runs to 13 residues. V was shortened by 8 bases and J by 3 bases, with 15 bases between the two germline ends. Germline V lookup: CDR1 SGHKS, CDR2 YYEKEE (reference sequence). In DNA, the CDR3 is TGTGCCAGGAGCGCCGAGGCGATCTACGAGCAGTACTTC. This translates into CARSAEAIYEQYF.

The sample holds a few counts of this clonotype. The chain is built from TRBV27 and TRBJ2-7, with D possibly called TRBD1 or TRBD2 (6 bases each). The V end was cut by 2 bases, the J end by 4 bases, with 12 bases between. CDR1 MNHEY and CDR2 SMNVEV come from the germline V gene (reference sequence). The CDR3 contains 14 residues. The CDR3 loop reads CASSLRQGRYEQYF. In DNA, the CDR3 is TGTGCCAGCAGTTTAAGGCAGGGGAGGTACGAGCAGTACTTC.

The chain joins TRBV25-1 to TRBJ2-5; D remains unclear. The CDR3 runs 10 residues. Germline loops: CDR1 MGHDK, CDR2 SYGVNS. Trimming removed 5 bases from V and 5 bases from J, with 3 bases in between. The CDR3 nucleotides read TGTGCCAGCAGTATGGAGACCCAGTACTTC. Translation: CASSMETQYF.

A remark on this clonotype: This clone may be a read error of a much larger clone one base away. This rearrangement joins TRBV4-2 to TRBJ2-2; 9 bases line up with TRBD2. This CDR3 is 15 amino acids long. Looked up from germline, CDR1 is LGHNA and CDR2 is YNFKEQ. The CDR3 region has the DNA TGTGCCAGCAGCCAACTAGCGGGAATCGCCGGGGAGCTGTGTTTT. Protein: CASSQLAGIAGELCF.

In its sample, this clonotype was seen many times. J is TRBJ2-2 and V is TRBV12-5; D uncertain. The CDR3 has 15 residues. The germline CDR1 and CDR2 sequences are LGHNT and FRNRAP. V was clipped by 0 bases and J by 5 bases, with 10 bases between them. The CDR3 bases are TGTGCTAGTGGTTTGGTCGGCGAGCCGACCGGGGAGCTGTTTTTT. Residues: CASGLVGEPTGELFF.

This clonotype was picked up many times. The chain couples TRBV20-1 to TRBJ1-6, with TRBD1 matching 8 bases. With 6 bases clipped from V and 9 bases from J, the junction kept 13 bases outside the gene matches. CDR3 size: 15 residues. In germline, CDR1 is DFQATT, CDR2 SNEGSKA (reference sequence). DNA for the CDR3: TGCAGTGCATCAGGTGGGGGGACAGGAAGTTCACCCCTCCACTTT. Residues: CSASGGGTGSSPLHF.

This clonotype was observed a handful of times. The chain recombines TRBV3-1 with TRBJ2-7; D assignment may be TRBD1 or TRBD2 (5 bases each). CDR1 and CDR2 (germline): LGHDT, YNNKEL (reference sequence). The length of the CDR3 is 16 residues. V was clipped by 1 base and J by 2 bases, with 15 bases between them. The CDR3 reads CASSQASPGTPYEQYF. The CDR3 DNA reads TGTGCCAGCAGCCAAGCTTCGCCCGGGACCCCCTACGAGCAGTACTTC.